Listed below are T cell receptor beta chains from one sample, sequenced in a study of blood T cell repertoires in COVID-19. Libraries were prepared by immunoSEQ multiplex PCR; TCRdb keeps only in-frame clonotypes and omits some of them. The data hold around 200,000 clones, with approximately 87% observed a single time. The sequenced material came from peripheral blood. These receptor sequences come from an older man with active or convalescent COVID-19. Each CDR3 is given with its conserved first and last residue. D genes are given only for firm matches. Expanded clones get a size class; other rows say once, few or many, or leave the size out.

v_call	j_call	clone_size	d_call	cdr3_nt	cdr3_aa
TRBV6-4	TRBJ2-1	.	TRBD2	TGTGCCAGCAGTGACTACGAGACTAGCAAGGTCAATGAGCAGTTCTTC	CASSDYETSKVNEQFF
TRBV19	TRBJ2-2	few	.	TGTGCCAGTCATCAGGGGTGGCACACCGGGGAGCTGTTTTTT	CASHQGWHTGELFF
TRBV29-1	TRBJ1-1	.	TRBD1	TGCAGCTCGGGGACAGGGATCGGCACTGAAGCTTTCTTT	CSSGTGIGTEAFF
TRBV5-4	TRBJ2-1	.	.	TGTGCCAGCAGCCCCGATGGAGGCATTTACAATGAGCAGTTCTTC	CASSPDGGIYNEQFF
TRBV29-1	TRBJ1-3	.	.	TGCAGCGTGGGGACTTATGGGGGAAACACCATATATTTT	CSVGTYGGNTIYF
TRBV10-2	TRBJ2-2	.	TRBD2	TGCGCCAGCAGTGTTACTAGCGGGGTGCTCACCGGGGAGCTGTTTTTT	CASSVTSGVLTGELFF
TRBV18	TRBJ2-7	.	TRBD2	TGTGCCAGCTCACCACCCGCTGGGGCGAGCGGGAGCTACGAGCAGTACTTC	CASSPPAGASGSYEQYF
TRBV5-1	TRBJ1-2	.	.	TGCGCCGGCAGCTTGGGTCCAGGTTCGGACTATGGCTACACCTTC	CAGSLGPGSDYGYTF
TRBV27	TRBJ2-7	.	TRBD1	TGTGCCAGCTCCTACACAGGGGGCTCCTACGAGCAGTACTTC	CASSYTGGSYEQYF
TRBV10-3	TRBJ2-7	.	TRBD2	TGTGCCATCAGTGATAACCCGCCGGGAGGGCAGTACTTC	CAISDNPPGGQYF
TRBV5-5	TRBJ2-7	.	TRBD1	TGTGCCAGCAGCTTGGCCCCCGGGACAGGCACCCACGAGCAGTACTTC	CASSLAPGTGTHEQYF
TRBV21-1	TRBJ1-4	.	.	TGTGCCAGCAGCAAAGGGGGGACTGAAGGGAAACTGTTTTTT	CASSKGGTEGKLFF
TRBV10-1	TRBJ1-2	.	.	TGCGCCAGCAGTGAGTCGACTAACGCTGGGGGCTACACCTTC	CASSESTNAGGYTF
TRBV12-3/TRBV12-4	TRBJ1-5	.	.	TGTGCCAGCAGTTTCCCAGGGGATCAGCCCCAGCATTTT	CASSFPGDQPQHF
TRBV7-2	TRBJ2-1	.	TRBD2	TGTGCCAGCAGCCCGAGGACTAGCGGGGGGTCGAAAGAGCAGTTCTTC	CASSPRTSGGSKEQFF
TRBV29-1	TRBJ1-2	once	TRBD1	TGCAGCGCGGGACAGGGGGTCTATGGCTACACCTTC	CSAGQGVYGYTF
TRBV12-5	TRBJ1-5	.	.	TGTGCTAGTGGTCATAGGGGGGGAGGCCCAAATCAGCCCCAGCATTTT	CASGHRGGGPNQPQHF
TRBV15	TRBJ2-7	once	.	TGTGCCACCAGCGCCGGGTCACAATACGAGCAGTACTTC	CATSAGSQYEQYF
TRBV7-3	TRBJ1-1	once	TRBD1	TGTGCCAGCAGCTACGAAGCAGGGGGCTTTTCCCAAGCTTTCTTT	CASSYEAGGFSQAFF
TRBV5-4	TRBJ2-2	.	TRBD2	TGTGCCAGCAGTCGGGGCCTAGCGGCTAACACCGGGGAGCTGTTTTTT	CASSRGLAANTGELFF
TRBV7-2	TRBJ2-1	.	TRBD2	TGTGCCAGCAGCTTAACGGGACTAGCTACCTACAATGAGCAGTTCTTC	CASSLTGLATYNEQFF
TRBV7-2	TRBJ1-5	.	.	TGTGCCAGCAGAACAAACGCGGGGCCCCAGCATTTT	CASRTNAGPQHF
TRBV7-8	TRBJ2-7	.	TRBD2	TGTGCCAGCAGCATTACTAGCGGGGGGGCCGACGAGCAGTACTTC	CASSITSGGADEQYF
TRBV5-4	TRBJ2-3	.	TRBD1	TGTGCCAGCAGCATCGGACAGGGCAGGTCAGATACGCAGTATTTT	CASSIGQGRSDTQYF
TRBV28	TRBJ1-5	.	.	TGTGCCAGCAGTCCGACGTACAGGTCCAAGCAGCCCCAGCATTTT	CASSPTYRSKQPQHF
TRBV19	TRBJ2-2	few	.	TGTGCCAGTAGTATAGGTCAGGGGTTGGCCGGGGAGCTGTTTTTT	CASSIGQGLAGELFF
TRBV19	TRBJ1-1	.	.	TGTGCCAGTAGTATAGTACAGAAACGGCGGAACACTGAAGCTTTCTTT	CASSIVQKRRNTEAFF
TRBV5-1	TRBJ2-2	.	.	TGCGCCAGCGGTAGGACAGAGAACACCGGGGAGCTGTTTTTT	CASGRTENTGELFF
TRBV7-2	TRBJ1-2	.	.	TGTGCCAGCAGACAAGACAGGTCCCGACTTGGGGGCTACACCTTC	CASRQDRSRLGGYTF
TRBV18	TRBJ2-5	.	.	TGTGCCAGTGGAGGACTTGCAGAGACCCAGTACTTC	CASGGLAETQYF
TRBV5-1	TRBJ1-2	.	.	TGCGCCAGCAGCTTGGCCCGGTCCCAGGGGGGCTACACCTTC	CASSLARSQGGYTF
TRBV19	TRBJ1-2	few	.	TGTGCCAGTAACGACAGAACTTATGGCTACACCTTC	CASNDRTYGYTF
TRBV9	TRBJ2-5	.	.	TGTGCCAGCAGCGTAGGGTACGGCGGGGTCGAGACCCAGTACTTC	CASSVGYGGVETQYF
TRBV30	TRBJ2-1	few	.	TGTGCCTGGACTCTACCGGGTGGCTACTACAATGAGCAGTTCTTC	CAWTLPGGYYNEQFF
TRBV24-1	TRBJ2-3	.	.	TGTGCCACCAGTGATTTAGACACCCACACAGATACGCAGTATTTT	CATSDLDTHTDTQYF
TRBV6-1	TRBJ2-1	.	.	TGTGCCAGCAGTGAGGAGGGCCCACGGGTCTACAATGAGCAGTTCTTC	CASSEEGPRVYNEQFF
TRBV19	TRBJ1-5	.	TRBD1	TGTGCCAGTAGTACGACAGACAGGGGCGGCTATCAGCCCCAGCATTTT	CASSTTDRGGYQPQHF
TRBV7-2	TRBJ1-2	.	TRBD1	TGTGCCAGCAGCTTAGAGGGACAGGGGAACTATGGCTACACCTTC	CASSLEGQGNYGYTF
TRBV28	TRBJ1-5	.	.	TGTGCCACCAACGAACAGATAAATCAGCCCCAGCATTTT	CATNEQINQPQHF
TRBV11-2	TRBJ2-1	.	.	TGTGCCAGCAGCCCAAGGACTTCCAGCTCCTACAATGAGCAGTTCTTC	CASSPRTSSSYNEQFF
TRBV28	TRBJ1-5	.	TRBD1	TGTGCCAGCAGGGGCCGGGACAGGGGGATTCAGCCCCAGCATTTT	CASRGRDRGIQPQHF
TRBV5-1	TRBJ2-3	.	.	TGCGCCAGCAGCTTGGCGGGTCGGAGCACAGATACGCAGTATTTT	CASSLAGRSTDTQYF
TRBV19	TRBJ2-7	once	TRBD2	TGTGCCAGTAGTATTCCGGGGAGGGCCTCCTACGAGCAGTACTTC	CASSIPGRASYEQYF